Following are 28 T cell receptor beta chains from one sample sequenced in a study of T-cell reconstitution after alpha-beta-depleted transplantation in children. Unique molecular identifiers tagged the TCRbeta library. From the PCR reads, TCRdb called clonotypes with MiXCR, one entry per CDR3 protein. The sample includes about 230,000 distinct CDR3 sequences, about a tenth seen only once; the top ten take about 28%. This specimen was PBMCs, taken before TCRalphabeta/CD19-depleted stem cell transplant. All receptors derive from a child younger than two with acute myeloid leukemia, due to receive a stem cell transplant.

This clonotype was detected many times. The V gene is TRBV3-1, the J gene TRBJ1-1, with a tentative D call TRBD1 (5 bases). Germline V gene sequence: CDR1 LGHDT, CDR2 YNNKEL (reference sequence). V lost 7 bases to trimming and J lost 1 base, with 16 bases between them. This CDR3 has 15 amino acids. This CDR3 reads CASTPTGTENTEAFF. The CDR3 nucleotides are TGTGCCAGCACCCCGACCGGGACGGAGAACACTGAAGCTTTCTTT.

This clonotype was recorded at least ten times. This chain connects TRBV11-2 to TRBJ1-6; no reliable D call. V lost 1 base and J lost 7, with 5 bases in between. Germline assignment: CDR1 SGHAT and CDR2 FQNNGV. The CDR3 length is 13 residues. Written as DNA, the CDR3 is TGTGCCAGCAGCTTAGGGGTGAATTCACCCCTCCACTTT. Translating it yields CASSLGVNSPLHF.

In its sample, this clonotype was seen many times. CDR3 amino acids: CSVGQSDSNQPQHF. The CDR3 DNA reads as TGCAGCGTGGGACAATCTGATAGCAATCAGCCCCAGCATTTT. The chain links TRBV29-1 to TRBJ1-5; possible D gene TRBD1, 6 bases. Deletions cut 6 bases from V and 0 bases from J, with 12 bases between. Germline CDR1 and CDR2: SQVTM and ANQGSEA. There are 14 residues in the CDR3. Combining the CDR3 with reference TRBV29-1 and TRBJ1-5 gives the whole variable domain SAVISQKPSRDICQRGTSLTIQCQVDSQVTMMFWYRQQPGQSLTLIATANQGSEATYESGFVIDKFPISRPNLTFSTLTVSNMSPEDSSIYLCSVGQSDSNQPQHFGDGTRLSIL.

This clonotype was recorded at least ten times. The J gene is TRBJ2-7, the V gene TRBV11-1; 7 bases are a match to TRBD1. The CDR3 is 16 residues long. Trimming at V came to 4 bases and at J to 2 bases, leaving 11 bases not matched to a gene. The V gene's germline CDR1 is SGHAT and CDR2 FQDESV (reference sequence). The CDR3 DNA sequence: TGTGCCAGCAGCTCCGGCCAGGGGGTAACGACCTACGAGCAGTACTTC. Translation gives CASSSGQGVTTYEQYF.

This clonotype was detected ten times or more. The chain is built from TRBV11-2 and TRBJ2-2; D is possibly TRBD2 (6 bases). This CDR3 has 15 amino acids. Trimming shortened V by 5 bases and J by 0 bases, and 10 bases separated the two germline ends. CDR1 SGHAT and CDR2 FQNNGV come from the germline V gene. The CDR3 loop reads CASSGTSANTGELFF. CDR3 nucleotides: TGTGCCAGCAGCGGGACTTCCGCGAACACCGGGGAGCTGTTTTTT.

The sample holds many counts of this clonotype. This chain links TRBV18 with TRBJ2-1, with D possibly TRBD1 on 6 matching bases. The CDR3 consists of 13 residues. Germline V gene data show CDR1 as KGHSH and CDR2 as LQKENI. V was shortened by 7 bases and J by 9 bases, with 16 bases between the two germline ends. The CDR3 spells CASLGTFEGEQFF. CDR3 bases: TGTGCCAGCTTAGGGACATTCGAAGGTGAGCAGTTCTTC.

Many counts were recorded for this clonotype. The chain has TRBV10-3 and TRBJ2-7; 7 nucleotides match TRBD2. CDR1 and CDR2 from the germline V gene are ENHRY and SYGVKD. Trimming took 6 bases from V and 3 from J; bases not matched to a gene: 8. This CDR3 contains 14 residues. In nucleotides, the CDR3 is TGTGCCATCAGACCGGGACTAAGCAACTACGAGCAGTACTTC. The encoded protein is CAIRPGLSNYEQYF.

This clonotype came up many times. V gene TRBV7-9 combines with J gene TRBJ2-3, with TRBD1 matching 7 bases. The CDR3 has 20 residues. Germline values: CDR1 SEHNR, CDR2 FQNEAQ (reference sequence). J lost 2 bases, V lost 5 bases, and 22 bases had no gene match. CDR3 nucleotide sequence: TGTGCCAGCAGCCCAAAAAAACTAGACAGGGAGCGGAGGATCACAGATACGCAGTATTTT. Translated: CASSPKKLDRERRITDTQYF.

This clonotype has a count of ten or more. The chain recombines TRBV5-1 with TRBJ2-1, with 10 bases fitting TRBD2. J lost 4 bases, V lost 4 bases, and 11 bases had no gene match. Germline V gene sequence: CDR1 SGHRS, CDR2 YFSETQ. The CDR3 is 17 amino acids. The CDR3 here is CASSPSGSPPLYNEQFF. The CDR3 DNA sequence: TGCGCCAGCAGCCCTAGCGGGAGTCCACCCTTATACAATGAGCAGTTCTTC.

Details on this clonotype: Mismatch with germline at one junction end may stem from a read error. The rearrangement uses TRBV27 and TRBJ1-4; no reliable D call. CDR3 size: 13 residues. CDR1 and CDR2 (germline): MNHEY, SMNVEV (reference sequence). The chain's CDR3 is CASSLEGCEKLFF. CDR3 nucleotide sequence: TGTGCGAGCAGTTTAGAGGGATGCGAAAAACTGTTTTTT.

The rearrangement uses TRBV24-1 and TRBJ2-5; 8 positions agree with TRBD1. With 4 bases clipped from V and 4 bases from J, the junction kept 4 bases outside the gene matches. CDR3 size: 14 residues. Germline values: CDR1 KGHDR, CDR2 SFDVKD. CDR3 DNA sequence: TGTGCCACCAGTGACCCAGGGGGCCTAGAGACCCAGTACTTC. Amino acids: CATSDPGGLETQYF.

This clonotype was detected many times. The chain is built from TRBV10-3 and TRBJ2-2; 7 bases match TRBD2. CDR3 length: 16 residues. The junction had 6 bases not matched to a gene; V was cut back by 0 bases and J by 5 bases. From germline, CDR1 is ENHRY and CDR2 SYGVKD. This CDR3 is CAISESAGARTGELFF. Written as DNA, the CDR3 is TGTGCCATCAGTGAGTCTGCGGGAGCGAGGACCGGGGAGCTGTTTTTT.

With regard to this clonotype: A junction boundary mismatches the germline segment, possibly from a read error. CDR3 region: CGIIDSSGSSYEQYF. CDR3 nucleotide sequence: TGTGGCATCATTGACTCTAGCGGCAGCTCCTACGAGCAGTACTTC. The genes are TRBV10-3 and TRBJ2-7; 7 bases are shared with TRBD2. The CDR3 has 15 amino acids. Germline V gene lookup returns CDR1 ENHRY and CDR2 SYGVKD.

Many counts were recorded for this clonotype. This chain connects TRBV7-2 to TRBJ2-5; D might be TRBD1 or TRBD2, each matching 5 bases. Germline V gene lookup returns CDR1 SGHTA and CDR2 FQGNSA. The CDR3 length is 17 residues. Deletions cut 5 bases from V and 5 bases from J, with 24 bases between. The CDR3 reads CASSPRARVSGAETQYF. The CDR3 DNA sequence: TGTGCCAGCAGCCCGAGGGCGCGGGTTTCTGGGGCGGAGACCCAGTACTTC.

On this clonotype: This sequence may be a read error, since a much larger clone differs from it by one base. The rearrangement uses TRBV20-1 and TRBJ2-5, with 11 bases identical to TRBD2. The CDR3 has 15 amino acids. Germline CDR1 reads DFQATT; CDR2 reads SNEGSKA (reference sequence). With V trimmed by 5 bases and J by 3 bases, 8 bases remained unmatched. The CDR3 loop is CSAALAGGGKETQYF. DNA of the CDR3: TGCAGTGCTGCCTTAGCGGGAGGGGGAAAAGAGACCCAGTACTTC.

This clonotype was found many times. V and J are TRBV7-8 and TRBJ2-5, with D possibly being TRBD1 or TRBD2 (5 bases each). CDR3 length: 15 residues. Germline V gene sequence: CDR1 SGHVS, CDR2 FQNEAQ. V dropped 4 bases and J dropped 4 bases, with 16 bases sitting between them. DNA of the CDR3: TGTGCCAGCAGCTGGCGAGGGGAATTAAGAGAGACCCAGTACTTC. As protein: CASSWRGELRETQYF.

The sample holds many counts of this clonotype. The CDR3 nucleotides are TGTGCCATCGGACAACCCCCGGAGGTCGAGCAGTACTTC. Amino acids: CAIGQPPEVEQYF. V and J are TRBV10-3 and TRBJ2-7; D possibly uses TRBD1 or TRBD2 (5 bases each). The CDR3 runs 13 residues. Trimming cost V 8 bases and J 6 bases, with 17 bases left between them. Germline lookup yields CDR1 ENHRY and CDR2 SYGVKD.

In this sample, this clonotype turned up many times. The rearrangement joins TRBV20-1 to TRBJ1-2; no definite D call. Germline loops: CDR1 DFQATT, CDR2 SNEGSKA (reference sequence). Deletions cut 4 bases from V and 3 bases from J, with 0 bases between. The CDR3 has 9 amino acids. The DNA of the CDR3 is TGCAGTGCTAACTATGGCTACACCTTC. Its protein is CSANYGYTF.

In its sample, this clonotype was seen many times. DNA for the CDR3: TGTGCCAGCAGCCTTCCGGGACAGATCTATGGCTACACCTTC. Translated, it gives CASSLPGQIYGYTF. The genes are TRBV5-6 and TRBJ1-2; 7 positions agree with TRBD1. The CDR3 is 14 residues long. In germline, CDR1 is SGHDT, CDR2 YYEEEE. V was clipped by 4 bases and J by 4 bases; unmatched bases: 7.

At least ten counts were recorded for this clonotype. The V call is TRBV20-1, the J call TRBJ1-2; D not resolved. Germline CDR1 is DFQATT and CDR2 is SNEGSKA (reference sequence). The CDR3 runs 14 residues. Trimming removed 0 bases at V and 4 bases at J, with 12 bases between. CDR3 amino acids: CSARDFLQVYGYTF. The CDR3 nucleotides read TGCAGTGCTAGAGATTTCCTGCAGGTCTATGGCTACACCTTC.

This clonotype was seen repeatedly, ten times or more. The chain is built from TRBV20-1 and TRBJ1-5; TRBD1 matches 8 bases. V was pared by 6 bases and J by 9 bases, with 10 bases of the junction left unmatched. The CDR3 totals 13 residues. Per the germline V gene, CDR1 is DFQATT and CDR2 is SNEGSKA (reference sequence). The CDR3 loop is CSAGQGAWTPQHF. CDR3 DNA: TGCAGTGCAGGACAGGGAGCATGGACGCCCCAGCATTTT.

J is TRBJ2-2 and V is TRBV5-4, with D possibly matching TRBD1 (5 bases). The CDR3 consists of 15 residues. Between the trimmed V and J ends, which lost 7 bases and 2 bases, there was a span of 15 bases. Germline-derived CDR1 and CDR2 are SGHNT and YYREEE (reference sequence). Here the CDR3 reads CASSVGAPNTGELFF. DNA for the CDR3: TGTGCCAGCTCCGTTGGGGCGCCCAACACCGGGGAGCTGTTTTTT.

Ten or more counts support this clonotype. The V call is TRBV20-1, the J call TRBJ2-1, with TRBD2 as a possible D gene (5 bases). The CDR3 runs 15 residues. The V end was cut by 6 bases, the J end by 0 bases, with 15 bases between. CDR1 and CDR2 (germline): DFQATT, SNEGSKA (reference sequence). The CDR3 loop is CSAGLGPSSYNEQFF. The DNA of the CDR3 is TGCAGTGCCGGACTCGGGCCGAGCTCCTACAATGAGCAGTTCTTC.

The rearrangement uses TRBV5-6 and TRBJ1-2; 8 bases align to TRBD1. The germline V gene has CDR1 SGHDT and CDR2 YYEEEE. The CDR3 loop spans 15 amino acids. Germline trimming cut 2 bases from V and 4 bases from J; bases unmatched to any gene: 7. Here the CDR3 reads CASSLQGDASYGYTF. The DNA for the CDR3 is TGTGCCAGCAGCTTACAGGGGGACGCCTCCTATGGCTACACCTTC.

The table lists this clonotype with a few counts. The rearrangement uses TRBV11-3 and TRBJ1-2, with a tentative D call TRBD1 (6 bases). This CDR3 has 18 amino acids. Between the trimmed V and J ends, which lost 3 bases and 0 bases, there was a span of 20 bases. Germline loops: CDR1 SGHNT, CDR2 YENEEA. The CDR3 reads CASSLGQAYPIPNYGYTF. The CDR3 DNA reads TGTGCCAGCAGCTTGGGACAAGCTTACCCCATTCCTAACTATGGCTACACCTTC.

Regarding this clonotype: A much larger clone sits a single nucleotide away, making a read error possible. The J gene is TRBJ2-2, the V gene TRBV10-3, with TRBD2 matching 12 bases. J was trimmed by 6 bases and V by 6 bases; bases with no gene match: 11. Germline V gene sequence: CDR1 ENHRY, CDR2 SYGVKD. CDR3 length: 17 residues. The CDR3 sequence is CAISRIGASGRAGELFF. CDR3 DNA sequence: TGTGCCATCAGCCGAATTGGGGCTAGCGGGAGGGCCGGGGAGCTGTTTTTT.

This clonotype was recorded many times. The chain links TRBV28 to TRBJ1-6; D is unresolved. The CDR3 has 16 amino acids. V lost 5 bases and J lost 10, with 21 bases in between. Germline CDR1 MDHEN, CDR2 SYDVKM. The CDR3 loop is CASSLTGLGRKSPLHF. The DNA of the CDR3 is TGTGCCAGCAGTCTCACCGGGTTGGGTCGAAAATCACCCCTCCACTTT.

This clonotype occurred many times. The rearrangement uses TRBV5-6 and TRBJ2-1; weak D call: TRBD2 (7 bases). CDR3 length: 15 residues. Trimming took 1 base from V and 2 from J, leaving 10 bases between them. CDR1 SGHDT and CDR2 YYEEEE come from the germline V gene. In DNA form, the CDR3 reads TGTGCCAGCAGCTTGCGGGGGGCCCCCTACAATGAGCAGTTCTTC. Amino acid sequence: CASSLRGAPYNEQFF.